Included here is one T cell receptor beta chain sequence, with context. Its antigen is currently unknown. This entry is derived from a study of graft-versus-host responses after intestinal transplantation. Study-wide background: Recipients got multivisceral, liver-intestinal, or isolated intestinal transplants. The recipients all started with anti-thymocyte globulin induction and then took tacrolimus and steroids for 3 to 4 years.

Produced via immunoSEQ multiplex PCR; TCRdb's table is partial and in-frame only. The sample holds 50,000 to 75,000 clones; almost 95% are singletons and the top ten take approximately 0.4%. The clonotype was recovered from a human donor who was the organ donor for an intestinal transplant. Sequences were derived from unstimulated CD4+ T cells sorted from spleen or lymph node cells, sampled before transplant.

The CDR3 sequence is CASSDERRQGTGEAFF. In nucleotides, the CDR3 is TGTGCCAGCAGTGACGAAAGGCGACAGGGGACTGGTGAAGCTTTCTTT. V usage is TRBV25-1 and J usage is TRBJ1-1, with 8 bases fitting TRBD1. This CDR3 comprises 16 residues. V dropped 3 bases and J dropped 7; count of bases not matched to a gene: 13. Germline CDR1 MGHDK, CDR2 SYGVNS.